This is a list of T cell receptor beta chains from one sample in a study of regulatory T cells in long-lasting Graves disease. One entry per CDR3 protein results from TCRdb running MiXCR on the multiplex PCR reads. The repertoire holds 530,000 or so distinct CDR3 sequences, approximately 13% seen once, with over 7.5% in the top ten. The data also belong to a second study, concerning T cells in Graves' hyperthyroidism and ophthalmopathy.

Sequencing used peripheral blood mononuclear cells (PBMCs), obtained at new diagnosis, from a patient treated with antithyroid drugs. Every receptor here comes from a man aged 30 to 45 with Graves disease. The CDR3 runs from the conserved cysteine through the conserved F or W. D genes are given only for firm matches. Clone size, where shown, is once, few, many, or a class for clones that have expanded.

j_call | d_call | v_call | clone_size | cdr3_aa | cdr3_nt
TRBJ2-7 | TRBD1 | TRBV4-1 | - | CASSQGAGTVSYEQYF | TGCGCCAGCAGCCAAGGTGCCGGGACAGTCTCCTACGAGCAGTACTTC
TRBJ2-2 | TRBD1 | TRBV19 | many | CASRDRGDSGELFF | TGTGCCAGTAGGGACAGGGGAGATTCCGGGGAGCTGTTTTTT
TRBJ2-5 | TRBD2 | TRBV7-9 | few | CASMGVGHSGRYQETQYF | TGTGCCAGCATGGGGGTCGGTCATAGCGGGAGGTACCAAGAGACCCAGTACTTC
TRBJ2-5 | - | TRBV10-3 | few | CAISEQGPQETQYF | TGTGCCATCAGTGAGCAAGGTCCCCAAGAGACCCAGTACTTC
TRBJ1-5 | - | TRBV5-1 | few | CASSLGRGWNQPQHF | TGTGCCAGCAGCTTGGGCAGGGGATGGAATCAGCCCCAGCATTTT
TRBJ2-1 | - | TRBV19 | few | CASSTRGMGNPQFF | TGTGCCAGTAGTACGAGAGGGATGGGCAATCCCCAGTTCTTC
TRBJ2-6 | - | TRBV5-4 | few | CASSQGLPTSGANVLTF | TGTGCCAGCAGCCAGGGACTCCCGACTTCTGGGGCCAACGTCCTGACTTTC
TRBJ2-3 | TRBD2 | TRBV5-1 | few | CASSSSGARPDTQYF | TGCGCCAGCAGCTCTAGCGGGGCGAGGCCAGATACGCAGTATTTT
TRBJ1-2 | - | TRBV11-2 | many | CASSPGGGYTF | TGTGCCAGCAGCCCCGGGGGTGGCTACACCTTC
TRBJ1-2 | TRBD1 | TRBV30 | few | CAWSAGGYGYTF | TGTGCCTGGAGTGCAGGGGGCTATGGCTACACCTTC
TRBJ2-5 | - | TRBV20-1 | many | CSASISYQETQYF | TGCAGTGCTAGTATCAGTTACCAAGAGACCCAGTACTTC
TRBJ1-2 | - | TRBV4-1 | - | CASSQPLSRDNYGYTF | TGCGCCAGCAGCCAACCCTTAAGCAGGGATAACTATGGCTACACCTTC
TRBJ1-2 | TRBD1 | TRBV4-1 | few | CASSHPGGASNYGYTF | TGCGCCAGCAGCCACCCAGGGGGGGCTTCTAACTATGGCTACACCTTC
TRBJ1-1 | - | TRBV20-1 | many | CSARDQGDTEAFF | TGCAGTGCTAGAGATCAGGGAGACACTGAAGCTTTCTTT
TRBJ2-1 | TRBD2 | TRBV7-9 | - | CASSLELGAGGYNEQFF | TGTGCCAGCAGCTTAGAGTTAGGAGCGGGGGGATACAATGAGCAGTTCTTC
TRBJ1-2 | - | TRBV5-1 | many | CASSLREDSLYGYTF | TGCGCCAGCAGCCTCCGGGAAGACAGCCTCTATGGCTACACCTTC
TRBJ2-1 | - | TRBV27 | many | CAAGGTPSSYNEQFF | TGTGCCGCCGGAGGTACGCCCTCATCCTACAATGAGCAGTTCTTC
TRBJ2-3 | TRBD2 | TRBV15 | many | CATSGSGTSTDTQYF | TGTGCCACCAGCGGGAGCGGGACTAGCACAGATACGCAGTATTTT
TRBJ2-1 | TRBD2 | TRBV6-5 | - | CASSYLSPPSGIGHEQFF | TGTGCCAGCAGTTACCTTAGCCCCCCTAGCGGGATAGGGCATGAGCAGTTCTTC
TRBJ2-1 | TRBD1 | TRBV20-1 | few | CSASQGAGEQFF | TGCAGTGCTTCACAGGGGGCGGGGGAGCAGTTCTTC
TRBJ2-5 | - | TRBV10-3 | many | CAISGRQSPETQYF | TGTGCCATCAGTGGTAGGCAGTCTCCAGAGACCCAGTACTTC
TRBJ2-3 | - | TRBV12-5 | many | CASGDQGSSTDTQYF | TGTGCTAGTGGGGACCAGGGGTCTAGCACAGATACGCAGTATTTT
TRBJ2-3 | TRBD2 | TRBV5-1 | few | CASRFTSGRTDTQYF | TGCGCCAGCAGGTTTACTAGCGGGAGAACAGATACGCAGTATTTT
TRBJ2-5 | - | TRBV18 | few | CASSPRTVSETQYF | TGTGCCAGCTCACCTCGGACAGTTAGCGAGACCCAGTACTTC
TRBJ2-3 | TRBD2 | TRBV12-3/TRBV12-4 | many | CASSIGLAGVDTQYF | TGTGCCAGCAGTATCGGACTAGCGGGAGTAGATACGCAGTATTTT
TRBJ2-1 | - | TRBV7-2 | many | CASTGVGREQFF | TGTGCCAGCACCGGGGTCGGGAGAGAGCAGTTCTTC
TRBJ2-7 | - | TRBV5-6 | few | CASRRTGQLAATYEQYF | TGTGCCAGTCGCCGGACAGGCCAGCTAGCGGCCACGTACGAGCAGTACTTC
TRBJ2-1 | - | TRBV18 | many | CASSPGAGSNEQFF | TGTGCCAGCTCACCAGGGGCAGGGAGCAATGAGCAGTTCTTC
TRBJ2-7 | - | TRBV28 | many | CASSLSPGLGSLAYEQYF | TGTGCCAGCAGCCTCTCGCCGGGACTGGGAAGTTTAGCCTACGAGCAGTACTTC
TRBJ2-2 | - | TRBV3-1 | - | CASSQDRTEANTGELFF | TGTGCCAGCAGCCAAGATCGGACAGAAGCGAACACCGGGGAGCTGTTTTTT
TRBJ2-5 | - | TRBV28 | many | CASSLGRDLETQYF | TGTGCCAGCAGTTTGGGGCGGGATTTGGAGACCCAGTACTTC
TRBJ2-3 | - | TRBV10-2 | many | CASSVKRLTDTQYF | TGCGCCAGCAGTGTTAAGCGGCTCACAGATACGCAGTATTTT
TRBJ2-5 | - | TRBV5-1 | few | CASSLAEGQETQYF | TGCGCCAGCAGCTTAGCGGAGGGACAAGAGACCCAGTACTTC
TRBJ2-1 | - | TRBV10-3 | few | CAISDPALEQFF | TGTGCCATCAGTGACCCAGCACTAGAGCAGTTCTTC
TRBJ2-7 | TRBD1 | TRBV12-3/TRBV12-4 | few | CASSGGQIYEQYF | TGTGCCAGCAGTGGGGGACAGATCTACGAGCAGTACTTC
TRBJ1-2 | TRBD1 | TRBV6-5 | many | CASSYSRQGAYGYTF | TGTGCCAGCAGTTACTCGAGGCAGGGGGCATATGGCTACACCTTC
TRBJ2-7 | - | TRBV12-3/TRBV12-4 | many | CASSLWASWNEQYF | TGTGCCAGCAGTTTATGGGCCAGCTGGAACGAGCAGTACTTC
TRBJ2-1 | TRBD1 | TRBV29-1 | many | CSVDGTGVFYEQFF | TGCAGCGTTGACGGGACAGGGGTATTCTATGAGCAGTTCTTC
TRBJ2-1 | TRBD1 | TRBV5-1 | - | CASSLGQGAGHEQFF | TGCGCCAGCAGCCTGGGACAGGGAGCTGGGCATGAGCAGTTCTTC
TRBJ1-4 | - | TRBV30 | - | CAWSVRGRAPGQDEKLFF | TGTGCCTGGAGTGTCCGAGGGAGAGCACCGGGGCAGGATGAAAAACTGTTTTTT
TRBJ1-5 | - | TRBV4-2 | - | CASSQDFKGYQPQHF | TGTGCCAGCAGCCAAGATTTCAAGGGCTATCAGCCCCAGCATTTT
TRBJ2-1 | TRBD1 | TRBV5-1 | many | CASSLRTGGWNEQFF | TGCGCCAGCAGCTTGCGGACAGGGGGATGGAATGAGCAGTTCTTC
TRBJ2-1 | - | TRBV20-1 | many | CSARVQSSYNEQFF | TGCAGTGCTAGAGTTCAGAGCTCCTACAATGAGCAGTTCTTC
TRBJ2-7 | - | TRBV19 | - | CASSIGPHEQYF | TGTGCCAGTAGTATCGGGCCTCACGAGCAGTACTTC
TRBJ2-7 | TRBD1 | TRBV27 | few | CASSLWGQGGIYEQYF | TGTGCCAGCAGTTTATGGGGACAGGGTGGGATCTACGAGCAGTACTTC
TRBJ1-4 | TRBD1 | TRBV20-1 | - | CSARDPGQVGEKLFF | TGCAGTGCTAGAGATCCGGGACAGGTTGGCGAAAAACTGTTTTTT
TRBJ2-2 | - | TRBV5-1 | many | CASSLEGAGELFF | TGCGCCAGCAGCCTGGAGGGAGCCGGGGAGCTGTTTTTT
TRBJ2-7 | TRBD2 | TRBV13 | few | CASSEMGLASAPHEQYF | TGTGCCAGCAGCGAAATGGGACTAGCGAGTGCACCTCACGAGCAGTACTTC
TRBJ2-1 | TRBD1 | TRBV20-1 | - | CSATPGQGIEYEQFF | TGCAGTGCTACTCCGGGACAGGGTATAGAGTATGAGCAGTTCTTC
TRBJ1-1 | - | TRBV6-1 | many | CASTELSDLNTEAFF | TGTGCCAGCACCGAACTCAGTGATTTGAACACTGAAGCTTTCTTT
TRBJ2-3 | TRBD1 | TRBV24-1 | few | CATSDFTGGADTQYF | TGTGCCACCAGTGATTTCACAGGGGGCGCAGATACGCAGTATTTT
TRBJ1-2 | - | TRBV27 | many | CASRPQGTYYGYTF | TGTGCCAGCAGGCCACAGGGTACGTACTATGGCTACACCTTC
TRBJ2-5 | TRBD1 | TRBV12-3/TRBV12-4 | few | CATSLDRGLRETQYF | TGTGCCACATCCCTTGACAGGGGGCTACGGGAGACCCAGTACTTC